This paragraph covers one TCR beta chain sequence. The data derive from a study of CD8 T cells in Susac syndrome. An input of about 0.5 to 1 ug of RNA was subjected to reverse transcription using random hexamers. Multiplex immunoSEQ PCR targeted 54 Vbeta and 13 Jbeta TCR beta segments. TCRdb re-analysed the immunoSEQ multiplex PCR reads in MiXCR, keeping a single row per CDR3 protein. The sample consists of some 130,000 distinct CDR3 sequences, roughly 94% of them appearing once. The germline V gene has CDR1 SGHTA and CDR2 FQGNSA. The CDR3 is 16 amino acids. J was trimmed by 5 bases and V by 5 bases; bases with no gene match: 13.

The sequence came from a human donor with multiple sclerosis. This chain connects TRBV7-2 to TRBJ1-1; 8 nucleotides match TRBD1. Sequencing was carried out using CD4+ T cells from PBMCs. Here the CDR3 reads CASSPQPARGLTEAFF. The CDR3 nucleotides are TGTGCCAGCAGCCCACAACCCGCCAGGGGGCTGACTGAAGCTTTCTTT. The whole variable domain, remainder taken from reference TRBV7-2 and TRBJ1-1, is GAGVSQSPSNKVTEKGKDVELRCDPISGHTALYWYRQSLGQGLEFLIYFQGNSAPDKSGLPSDRFSAERTGGSVSTLTIQRTQQEDSAVYLCASSPQPARGLTEAFFGQGTRLTVV.